This TCR beta chain emerged from a study of identifying expanded T cells in peripheral blood. Collection occurred without any documented infections or immune events in donors. The germline V gene encodes CDR1 ENHRY and CDR2 SYGVKD. The CDR3 spans 13 residues. Between the trimmed V and J ends, which lost 0 bases and 10 bases, there was a span of 12 bases. Whole-study findings and limits: Over about two and four weeks, about 15 and 19 clones changed, versus more than 1 between replicates. Variance in clone template counts between two-week samples significantly increased with total template count across all healthy donors.

The assay was immunoSEQ multiplex PCR, and TCRdb's table has in-frame clones only and misses some. The sample holds about 86,000 clones, around 90% seen once. Comment on this clone: Its target is unknown.

The source is a person aged 18-70 years in good health. The source material was blood. The chain has TRBV10-3 and TRBJ1-1, with TRBD1 as a possible D gene (6 bases). For the CDR3, the DNA is TGTGCCATCAGTGAGTCGAATGGGGGGCCAGCTTTCTTT. This sequence encodes CAISESNGGPAFF.